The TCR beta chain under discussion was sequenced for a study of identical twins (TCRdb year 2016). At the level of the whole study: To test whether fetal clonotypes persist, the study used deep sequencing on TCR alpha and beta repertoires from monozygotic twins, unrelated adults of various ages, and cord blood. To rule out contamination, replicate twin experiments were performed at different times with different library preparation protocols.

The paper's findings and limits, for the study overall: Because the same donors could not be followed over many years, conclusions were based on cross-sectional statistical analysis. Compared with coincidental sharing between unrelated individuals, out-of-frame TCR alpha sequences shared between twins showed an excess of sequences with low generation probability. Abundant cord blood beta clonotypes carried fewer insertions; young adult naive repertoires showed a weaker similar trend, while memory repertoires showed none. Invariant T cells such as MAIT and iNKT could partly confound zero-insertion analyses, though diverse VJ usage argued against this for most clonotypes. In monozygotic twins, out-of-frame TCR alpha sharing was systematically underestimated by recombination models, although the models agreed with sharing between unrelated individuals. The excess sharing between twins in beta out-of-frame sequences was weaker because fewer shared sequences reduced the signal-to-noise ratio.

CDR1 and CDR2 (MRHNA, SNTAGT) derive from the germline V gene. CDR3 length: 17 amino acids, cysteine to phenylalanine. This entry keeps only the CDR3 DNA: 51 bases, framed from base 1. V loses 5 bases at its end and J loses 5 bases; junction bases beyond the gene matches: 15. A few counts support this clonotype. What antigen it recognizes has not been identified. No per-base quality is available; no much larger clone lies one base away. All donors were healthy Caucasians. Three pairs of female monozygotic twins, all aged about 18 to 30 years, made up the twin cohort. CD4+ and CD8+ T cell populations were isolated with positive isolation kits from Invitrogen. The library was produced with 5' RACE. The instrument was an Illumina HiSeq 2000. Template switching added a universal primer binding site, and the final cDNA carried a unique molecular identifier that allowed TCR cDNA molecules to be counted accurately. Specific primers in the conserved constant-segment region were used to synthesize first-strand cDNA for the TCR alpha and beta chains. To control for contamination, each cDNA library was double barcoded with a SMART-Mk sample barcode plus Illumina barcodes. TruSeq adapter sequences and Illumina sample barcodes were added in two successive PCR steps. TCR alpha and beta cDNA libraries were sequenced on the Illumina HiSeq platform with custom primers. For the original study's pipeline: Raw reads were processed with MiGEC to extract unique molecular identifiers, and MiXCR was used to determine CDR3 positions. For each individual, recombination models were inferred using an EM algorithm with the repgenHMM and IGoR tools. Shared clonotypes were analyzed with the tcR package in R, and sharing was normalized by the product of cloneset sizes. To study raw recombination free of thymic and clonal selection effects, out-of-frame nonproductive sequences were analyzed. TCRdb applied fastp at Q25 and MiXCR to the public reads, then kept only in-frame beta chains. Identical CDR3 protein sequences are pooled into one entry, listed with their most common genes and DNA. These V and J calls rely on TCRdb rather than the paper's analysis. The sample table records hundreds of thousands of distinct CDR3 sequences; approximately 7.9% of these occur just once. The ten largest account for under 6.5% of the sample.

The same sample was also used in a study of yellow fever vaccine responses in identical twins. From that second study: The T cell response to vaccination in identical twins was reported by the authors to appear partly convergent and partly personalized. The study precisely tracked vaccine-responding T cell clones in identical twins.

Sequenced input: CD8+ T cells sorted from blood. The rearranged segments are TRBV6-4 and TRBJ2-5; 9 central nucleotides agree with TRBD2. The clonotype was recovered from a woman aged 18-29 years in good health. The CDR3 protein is CASSPTGLAGEVETQYF. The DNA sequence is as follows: TGTGCCAGCAGTCCGACCGGGTTAGCGGGAGAGGTGGAGACCCAGTACTTC.